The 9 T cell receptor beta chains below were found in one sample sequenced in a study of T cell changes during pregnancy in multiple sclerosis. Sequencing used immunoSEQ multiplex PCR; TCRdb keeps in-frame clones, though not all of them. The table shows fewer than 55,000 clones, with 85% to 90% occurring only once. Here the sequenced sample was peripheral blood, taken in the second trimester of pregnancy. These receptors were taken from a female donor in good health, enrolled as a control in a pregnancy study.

The CDR3 DNA reads TGTGCTAGTGCCCTCTCAGGGCCCAATCAGCCCCAGCATTTT. Translating gives CASALSGPNQPQHF. V and J are TRBV12-5 and TRBJ1-5; perhaps TRBD1 as D (5 bases). With 7 bases removed from V and 3 bases from J, the gap between germline ends came to 13 bases. Germline loops: CDR1 LGHNT, CDR2 FRNRAP. The CDR3 runs 14 residues.

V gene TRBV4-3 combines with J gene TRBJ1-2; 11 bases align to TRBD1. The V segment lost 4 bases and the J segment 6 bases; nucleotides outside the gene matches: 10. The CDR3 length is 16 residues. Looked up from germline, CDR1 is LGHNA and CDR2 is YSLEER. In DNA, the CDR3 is TGCGCCAGCAGCCCTCGGGACAGGGGGGTTCCCCATGGCTACACCTTC. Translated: CASSPRDRGVPHGYTF.

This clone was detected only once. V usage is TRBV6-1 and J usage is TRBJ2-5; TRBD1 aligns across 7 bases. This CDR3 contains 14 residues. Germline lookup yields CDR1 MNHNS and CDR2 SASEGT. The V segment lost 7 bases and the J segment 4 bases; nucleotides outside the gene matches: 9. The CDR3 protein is CASNQGGGPETQYF. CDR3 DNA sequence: TGTGCCAGCAACCAAGGGGGCGGGCCAGAGACCCAGTACTTC.

CDR3 amino acids: CASSSGGVGGHTGELFF. CDR3 DNA sequence: TGTGCCAGCAGCTCCGGGGGCGTCGGGGGGCACACCGGGGAGCTGTTTTTT. The chain couples TRBV11-2 to TRBJ2-2, with D possibly being TRBD2 (7 bases). Germline CDR1 and CDR2: SGHAT and FQNNGV. The CDR3 has 17 amino acids. Trimming removed 4 bases from V and 3 bases from J, with 18 bases in between.

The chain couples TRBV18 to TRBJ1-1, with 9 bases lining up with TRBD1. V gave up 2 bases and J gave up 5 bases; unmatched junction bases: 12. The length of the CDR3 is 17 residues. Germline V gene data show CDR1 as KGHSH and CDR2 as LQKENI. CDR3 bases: TGTGCCAGCTCACCAGGCGGGACAGGGAAGGGGAAGACTGAAGCTTTCTTT. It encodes CASSPGGTGKGKTEAFF.

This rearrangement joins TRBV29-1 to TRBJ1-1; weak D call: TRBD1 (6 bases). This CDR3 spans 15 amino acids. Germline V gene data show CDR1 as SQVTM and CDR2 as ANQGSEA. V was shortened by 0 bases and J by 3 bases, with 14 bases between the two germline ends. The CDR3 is CSVEDSGRGYTEAFF. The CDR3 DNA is TGCAGCGTTGAAGATTCGGGCAGGGGATACACTGAAGCTTTCTTT.

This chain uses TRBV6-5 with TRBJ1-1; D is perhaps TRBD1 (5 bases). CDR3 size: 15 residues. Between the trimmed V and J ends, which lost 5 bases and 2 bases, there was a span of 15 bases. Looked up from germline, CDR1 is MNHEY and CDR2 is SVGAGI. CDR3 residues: CASSPVGVGNTEAFF. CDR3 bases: TGTGCCAGCAGTCCGGTAGGGGTAGGAAACACTGAAGCTTTCTTT.

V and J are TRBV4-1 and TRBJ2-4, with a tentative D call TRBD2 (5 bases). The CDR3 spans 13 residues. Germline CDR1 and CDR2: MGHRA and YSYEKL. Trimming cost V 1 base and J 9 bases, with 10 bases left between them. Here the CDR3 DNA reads TGCGCCAGCAGCCAAGCGGGGTACGGCATTCAGTACTTC. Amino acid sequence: CASSQAGYGIQYF.

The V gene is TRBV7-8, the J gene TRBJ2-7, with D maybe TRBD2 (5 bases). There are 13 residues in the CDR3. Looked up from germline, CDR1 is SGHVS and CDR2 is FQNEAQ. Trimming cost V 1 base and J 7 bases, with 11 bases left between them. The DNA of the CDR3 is TGTGCCAGCAGCTTAGATTTGAGGGTGGAGCAGTACTTC. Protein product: CASSLDLRVEQYF.